The clone carrying this T cell receptor (beta chain) was counted a few times. Its antigen is still unknown. The data originate from a study of T-cell memory formation after mild COVID-19. Findings and caveats of the study: Contracting clones localized mainly to CM and EM when CD4+ and mainly to EMRA when CD8+. CD4/CD8 balance characterized clones contracting day 15 to 85, and CD4+ skew characterized later expanders.

The ends were cut back, 2 bases at V and 6 bases at J, with 18 bases in the middle. CDR3 length: 16 residues. Germline CDR1 KGHDR, CDR2 SFDVKD. Each CDR3 protein gets one entry after TCRdb re-called the 5' RACE reads with MiXCR. Found here are 150,000 or so distinct CDR3 sequences, about 14% of them singletons; the top ten hold around an eighth. The chain is built from TRBV24-1 and TRBJ1-2; possibly TRBD1 for D (5 bases). The sample consisted of PBMCs or a T cell subset sorted from them (not recorded which). The source is an adult woman who had mild COVID-19 (a few samples of this study predate the infection). Cell type and time point are not known. This CDR3 is CATSDSWGRVEDGYTF. The CDR3 bases are TGTGCCACCAGTGATTCGTGGGGCAGGGTGGAGGATGGCTACACCTTC.